This record concerns one TCR beta chain sequence. Its antigen is not known. This may arise from a read error, as a much more abundant clone is one base away. Authors of the study amplified TCR beta CDR3 regions from RNA transcripts. Researchers ran a first-round RT-PCR on the TCR CDR3 using the HTBI primer set. TCRdb ran MiXCR on the multiplex PCR reads and lists one entry per CDR3 protein. The repertoire consists of about 520,000 distinct CDR3 sequences, with 20% to 25% occurring once and the leading ten covering about 26%. Patients counted as stable if ophthalmopathy did not develop within 18 months. Each diagnosis drew on symptoms, thyroxine, TRAb, thyroid ultrasound and orbital computed tomography findings. This sample stems from a study of T cells in Graves' hyperthyroidism and ophthalmopathy. Study-level findings and limits: Separation of ophthalmopathy from stable hyperthyroidism was achieved by a 13 V-J model. Blood shared most expanded thyroid clonotypes above 0.001.

Per germline, CDR1 SGDLS and CDR2 YYNGEE. Between the trimmed V and J ends, which lost 3 bases and 4 bases, there was a span of 14 bases. The CDR3 contains 15 residues. The sample consisted of blood. The genes are TRBV9 and TRBJ1-5; tentatively, D is TRBD1 (5 bases). The receptor comes from a man between 18 and 35 years old with Graves' hyperthyroidism. The CDR3 loop reads CASSASGTQNQPQHF. The DNA for the CDR3 is TGTGCCAGCAGCGCTTCCGGGACCCAGAATCAGCCCCAGCATTTT.